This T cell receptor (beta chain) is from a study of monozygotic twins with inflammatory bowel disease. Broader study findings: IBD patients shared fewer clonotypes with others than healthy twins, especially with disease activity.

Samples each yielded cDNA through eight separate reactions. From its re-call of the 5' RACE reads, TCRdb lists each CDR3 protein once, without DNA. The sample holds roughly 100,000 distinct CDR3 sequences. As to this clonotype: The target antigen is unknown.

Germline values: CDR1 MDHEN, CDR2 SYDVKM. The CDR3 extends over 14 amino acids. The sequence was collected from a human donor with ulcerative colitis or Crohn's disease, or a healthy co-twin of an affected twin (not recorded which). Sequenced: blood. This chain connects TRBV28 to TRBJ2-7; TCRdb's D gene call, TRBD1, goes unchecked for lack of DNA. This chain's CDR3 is CASSLPGGSYEQYF. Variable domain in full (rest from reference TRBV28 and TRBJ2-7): DVKVTQSSRYLVKRTGEKVFLECVQDMDHENMFWYRQDPGLGLRLIYFSYDVKMKEKGDIPEGYSVSREKKERFSLILESASTNQTSMYLCASSLPGGSYEQYFGPGTRLTVT.